The 18 T cell receptor beta chains in this list originate from one sample, sequenced in a study of Graves' ophthalmopathy and Graves' hyperthyroidism. TCR beta CDR3 amplification used RNA transcripts. RT-PCR was first run with HTBI primers, then multiplex PCR in a second round. TCRdb reprocessed the multiplex PCR reads via MiXCR and lists one record per CDR3 protein. The table lists about 500,000 distinct CDR3 sequences, under 45% of them singletons, with 4% to 5% in the top ten. Sequencing input: peripheral blood or thyroid tissue (not recorded which). These receptors were collected from an adult man with Graves' hyperthyroidism.

The chain couples TRBV10-3 to TRBJ1-5; D might be TRBD1 (5 bases). Germline values: CDR1 ENHRY, CDR2 SYGVKD. V was clipped by 10 bases and J by 0 bases, with 16 bases between them. There are 15 residues in the CDR3. The CDR3 region is CASSWDGYSNQPQHF. CDR3 DNA sequence: TGTGCCAGCAGCTGGGACGGATATAGCAATCAGCCCCAGCATTTT.

V usage is TRBV20-1 and J usage is TRBJ2-7; 12 bases are a match to TRBD1. This CDR3 is 14 amino acids long. Unmatched junction bases numbered 5, after V lost 6 bases and J lost 2 bases. Germline CDR1 is DFQATT and CDR2 is SNEGSKA (reference sequence). CDR3 DNA sequence: TGCAGTGCCCCCGGGACAGGGGGCACCTACGAGCAGTACTTC. This gives the protein CSAPGTGGTYEQYF.

V and J are TRBV29-1 and TRBJ2-7; TRBD2 matches 11 bases. Germline V CDR1 and CDR2: SQVTM, ANQGSEA. The CDR3 has 14 residues. V lost 4 bases to trimming and J lost 0 bases; unmatched junction nucleotides: 2. This chain's CDR3 is CSVAGTSGSYEQYF. The DNA for the CDR3 is TGCAGCGTTGCCGGGACTAGCGGCTCCTACGAGCAGTACTTC.

This clonotype has at least ten counts. The CDR3: CASSPYFSGANVLTF. The DNA for the CDR3 is TGTGCCAGCAGTCCGTATTTCTCTGGGGCCAACGTCCTGACTTTC. The chain joins TRBV12-3 or TRBV12-4 to TRBJ2-6; unclear D gene. This CDR3 contains 15 residues. With 5 bases removed from V and 0 bases from J, the gap between germline ends came to 8 bases.

This clonotype was picked up one time. The chain has TRBV19 and TRBJ1-5; possible D gene TRBD1, 5 bases. This CDR3 is 15 amino acids long. V shed 9 bases and J shed 4 bases, with 19 bases lying between them. The germline gives CDR1 LNHDA, CDR2 SQIVND (reference sequence). CDR3 in DNA: TGTGCCAGCAGTGTCGAAAGGGGCGGGAATCAGCCCCAGCATTTT. Translation: CASSVERGGNQPQHF.

The J gene is TRBJ2-7, the V gene TRBV5-6; 15 bases match TRBD2. Trimming cost V 3 bases and J 5 bases; bases outside gene matches: 6. CDR1 and CDR2 from the germline V gene are SGHDT and YYEEEE. The CDR3 is made up of 16 amino acids. CDR3 bases: TGTGCCAGCAGCTCCGGACTAGCGGGAGGGTCCCACGAGCAGTACTTC. Translating it yields CASSSGLAGGSHEQYF.

This clonotype has just a few counts. V usage is TRBV5-4 and J usage is TRBJ1-1; TRBD1 matches at 11 bases. Per the germline V gene, CDR1 is SGHNT and CDR2 is YYREEE (reference sequence). The length of the CDR3 is 18 residues. V trimming: 0 bases; J trimming: 0 bases; junction bases outside the gene matches: 7. CDR3 in DNA: TGTGCCAGCAGCTTGGGCGGACAGGGGGCGCGAATGAACACTGAAGCTTTCTTT. It translates to CASSLGGQGARMNTEAFF.

This clonotype was observed a few times. This chain uses TRBV15 with TRBJ2-7; 12 bases agree with TRBD2. TRBJ2-1 explains the end of the DNA better; the J call may be wrong. The CDR3 covers 16 residues. Per the germline V gene, CDR1 is LNHNV and CDR2 is YYDKDF (reference sequence). The DNA of the CDR3 is TGTGCCACCAGCAGGACACTAGCGGGAGGCGAAGGTGAGCAGTTCTTC. Translating it yields CATSRTLAGGEGEQFF.

The chain combines TRBV2 with TRBJ1-6; no firm D call. This CDR3 has 15 residues. V lost 6 bases and J 2 bases, leaving 11 bases between the germline ends. Germline V lookup: CDR1 SNHLY, CDR2 FYNNEI. The CDR3 reads CASSQSWAYNSPLHF. CDR3 DNA: TGTGCCAGCAGCCAGTCTTGGGCCTATAATTCACCCCTCCACTTT. The full variable domain, its missing parts supplied by reference TRBV2 and TRBJ1-6, is EPEVTQTPSHQVTQMGQEVILRCVPISNHLYFYWYRQILGQKVEFLVSFYNNEISEKSEIFDDQFSVERPDGSNFTLKIRSTKLEDSAMYFCASSQSWAYNSPLHFGNGTRLTVT.

The chain has TRBV24-1 and TRBJ1-1; D uncertain. In germline, CDR1 is KGHDR, CDR2 SFDVKD. This CDR3 is 12 amino acids long. Trimming left V 6 bases short and J 3 bases short, with 7 bases between. In nucleotides, the CDR3 is TGTGCCACCAGTTGCGCCGACACTGAAGCTTTCTTT. Translating gives CATSCADTEAFF.

This clonotype was seen a single time. J is TRBJ2-2 and V is TRBV29-1; the D is unclear. Germline V lookup: CDR1 SQVTM, CDR2 ANQGSEA. V gave up 0 bases and J gave up 1 base, with 6 bases separating them. The CDR3 has 14 residues. The chain's CDR3 is CSVEEFGNTGELFF. CDR3 nucleotide sequence: TGCAGCGTTGAAGAATTTGGGAACACCGGGGAGCTGTTTTTT.

This clonotype has only a few counts. This chain uses TRBV20-1 with TRBJ2-3, with 9 nucleotides matching TRBD2. The germline CDR1 and CDR2 sequences are DFQATT and SNEGSKA (reference sequence). There are 15 residues in the CDR3. Losses at the gene ends were 1 base for V and 1 base for J; bases not matched to a gene: 3. CDR3 amino acids: CSARASGGRTDTQYF. CDR3 in DNA: TGCAGTGCTAGAGCCAGCGGGGGGCGCACAGATACGCAGTATTTT.

This clonotype came up many times. V and J are TRBV12-3 or TRBV12-4 and TRBJ1-4; TRBD1 is a possible D gene (6 bases). Trimming left V 3 bases short and J 5 bases short, with 7 bases between. This CDR3 has 13 residues. CDR3: CASSFTGNEKLFF. CDR3 coding DNA: TGTGCCAGCAGTTTCACAGGGAATGAAAAACTGTTTTTT.

As DNA, the CDR3 is TGTGCCAGCAGTTTCGTCGGGGGATCCTACGAGCAGTACTTC. This gives the protein CASSFVGGSYEQYF. The V call is TRBV27, the J call TRBJ2-7, with a weak D call TRBD2 (6 bases). Germline-derived CDR1 and CDR2 are MNHEY and SMNVEV (reference sequence). Trimming took 3 bases from V and 1 from J, leaving 10 bases between them. The CDR3 spans 14 residues.

On this clonotype: Relative to the germline gene, one junction end is altered; a read error may explain this. J is TRBJ2-5 and V is TRBV30, with D perhaps matching TRBD1 or TRBD2 (6 bases each). The CDR3 sequence is 12 residues long. Germline CDR1 GTSNPN, CDR2 SVGIG (reference sequence). CDR3 region: CAWSIPSGAQHF. CDR3 in DNA: TGTGCCTGGAGTATCCCCTCGGGGGCCCAGCACTTC. Looking up the rest from reference TRBV30 and TRBJ2-5 gives the full variable domain: SQTIHQWPATLVQPVGSPLSLECTVEGTSNPNLYWYRQAAGRGLQLLFYSVGIGQISSEVPQNLSASRPQDRQFILSSKKLLLSDSGFYLCAWSIPSGAQHFGPGTRLLVL.

This sequence joins TRBV9 and TRBJ1-1, with TRBD1 as a possible D gene (5 bases). Trimming cost V 4 bases and J 0 bases, with 13 bases left between them. The CDR3 runs 15 residues. Germline loops: CDR1 SGDLS, CDR2 YYNGEE. The CDR3 sequence is CASSPGGFLNTEAFF. Here the CDR3 DNA reads TGTGCCAGCAGCCCTGGGGGGTTTTTGAACACTGAAGCTTTCTTT.

About this clonotype itself: At one end the junction does not follow the germline gene, possibly because of a read error. This chain joins TRBV10-2 and TRBJ1-1, with TRBD1 as a possible D gene (5 bases). Germline loops: CDR1 WSHSY, CDR2 SAAADI. This CDR3 has 14 residues. This chain's CDR3 is CASRLRTPNTEAFF. CDR3 DNA sequence: TGTGCCAGCAGGTTAAGGACACCGAACACTGAAGCTTTCTTT.

This clonotype was found a few times. This chain links TRBV4-1 with TRBJ2-5; 8 bases fit TRBD2. V was clipped by 1 base and J by 3 bases; unmatched bases: 22. Germline V gene lookup returns CDR1 MGHRA and CDR2 YSYEKL. This CDR3 is built from 21 residues. In nucleotides, the CDR3 is TGCGCCAGCAGCCAAGTAATACCGGGACTAGGGGTTCGCGGTTCAAAAGAGACCCAGTACTTC. It translates to CASSQVIPGLGVRGSKETQYF.